The clone carrying this TCR beta chain has more than one count but fewer than ten. Barcoded TCR alpha and TCR beta cDNA libraries with UMIs came from 5'RACE using constant-segment primers. TCRdb ran MiXCR on the 5' RACE reads and lists one entry per CDR3 protein. The sample yields about 260,000 distinct CDR3 sequences, around 15% seen once. Germline V gene data show CDR1 as LNHDA and CDR2 as SQIVND (reference sequence). Trimming pared 7 bases from V and 5 bases from J, leaving 24 bases between. This CDR3 has 16 amino acids. The sample comes from a study of T-cell memory formation after mild COVID-19. Study-wide background: TCR clusters were largely donor specific.

Sequencing was done on a sample of PBMCs or a T cell subset sorted from them (not recorded which). The clonotype originates from a man between 18 and 35 years old who had mild COVID-19 (a few samples of this study predate the infection). Cell type and time point are not known. This chain uses TRBV19 with TRBJ2-7, with D possibly matching TRBD1 (5 bases). The CDR3 protein is CASKGRGNPQGDEQYF. For the CDR3, the DNA is TGTGCCAGTAAGGGTCGAGGAAACCCCCAAGGGGACGAGCAGTACTTC. The full variable domain, its missing parts supplied by reference TRBV19 and TRBJ2-7, is DGGITQSPKYLFRKEGQNVTLSCEQNLNHDAMYWYRQDPGQGLRLIYYSQIVNDFQKGDIAEGYSVSREKKESFPLTVTSAQKNPTAFYLCASKGRGNPQGDEQYFGPGTRLTVT.